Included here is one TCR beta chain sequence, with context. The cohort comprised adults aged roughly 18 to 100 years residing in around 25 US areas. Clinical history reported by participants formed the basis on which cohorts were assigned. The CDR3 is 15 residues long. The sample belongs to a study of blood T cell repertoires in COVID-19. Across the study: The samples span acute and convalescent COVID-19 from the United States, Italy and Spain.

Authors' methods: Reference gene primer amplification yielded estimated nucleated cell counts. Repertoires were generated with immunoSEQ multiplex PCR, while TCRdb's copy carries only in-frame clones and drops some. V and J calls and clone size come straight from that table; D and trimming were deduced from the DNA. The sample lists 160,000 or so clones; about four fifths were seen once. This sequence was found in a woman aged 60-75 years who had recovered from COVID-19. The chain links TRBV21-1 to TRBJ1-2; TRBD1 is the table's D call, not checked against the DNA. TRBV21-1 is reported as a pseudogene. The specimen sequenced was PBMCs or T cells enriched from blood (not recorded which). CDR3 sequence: CASSSWTGVNYGYTF. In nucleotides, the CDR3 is TGTGCCAGCAGCTCCTGGACAGGGGTGAACTATGGCTACACCTTC.